This is a list of T cell receptor beta chains from one sample in a study of blood T cell repertoires in COVID-19. The table came from immunoSEQ multiplex PCR; TCRdb's copy has only in-frame clones and leaves some out. The sample comprises about 73,000 clones, roughly 80% of which are singletons, and roughly 6% rests with the top ten. The sequencing sample was made of peripheral blood. These receptors came from a woman aged 55-69 years with acute or convalescent COVID-19. The CDR3 runs from the conserved cysteine through the conserved F or W. Each record gives: clone size, D gene, J gene, V gene, CDR3 protein, CDR3 DNA. D genes are given only for firm matches. Expanded clones get a size class; other rows say once, few or many, or leave the size out.

abundance: .
d_gene: .
j_gene: TRBJ1-1
v_gene: TRBV5-1
CDR3aa: CASSLQEGTEAFF
CDR3nt: TGCGCCAGCAGCCTCCAGGAAGGTACCGAAGCTTTCTTT

abundance: .
d_gene: TRBD1
j_gene: TRBJ1-4
v_gene: TRBV3-1/TRBV3-2
CDR3aa: CASSPTGTAVANEKLFF
CDR3nt: TGTGCCAGCAGCCCCACCGGGACAGCGGTAGCGAATGAAAAACTGTTTTTT

abundance: .
d_gene: .
j_gene: TRBJ2-7
v_gene: TRBV19
CDR3aa: CASSIAGATEQYF
CDR3nt: TGTGCCAGTAGTATAGCGGGAGCAACGGAGCAGTACTTC

abundance: .
d_gene: .
j_gene: TRBJ1-3
v_gene: TRBV4-1
CDR3aa: CASSQALGRVNTIYF
CDR3nt: TGCGCCAGCAGCCAAGCATTAGGCAGGGTCAACACCATATATTTT

abundance: .
d_gene: .
j_gene: TRBJ2-3
v_gene: TRBV5-1
CDR3aa: CASSLEGLGDTQYF
CDR3nt: TGCGCCAGCAGCTTGGAGGGGCTTGGAGATACGCAGTATTTT

abundance: .
d_gene: TRBD2
j_gene: TRBJ2-3
v_gene: TRBV11-2
CDR3aa: CASSLEAGGPNTQYF
CDR3nt: TGTGCCAGCAGCTTAGAAGCGGGGGGGCCGAATACGCAGTATTTT

abundance: medium-sized
d_gene: TRBD2
j_gene: TRBJ2-2
v_gene: TRBV4-1
CDR3aa: CASSQEAGGAPGELFF
CDR3nt: TGCGCCAGCAGCCAAGAGGCCGGGGGGGCCCCCGGGGAGCTGTTTTTT

abundance: .
d_gene: .
j_gene: TRBJ2-7
v_gene: TRBV7-3
CDR3aa: CASSLRQSYEQYF
CDR3nt: TGTGCCAGCAGCTTAAGACAGTCCTACGAGCAGTACTTC

abundance: .
d_gene: TRBD1
j_gene: TRBJ2-1
v_gene: TRBV3-1/TRBV3-2
CDR3aa: CASSQRDSNEQFF
CDR3nt: TGTGCCAGCAGCCAAAGGGACAGCAATGAGCAGTTCTTC

abundance: .
d_gene: .
j_gene: TRBJ2-7
v_gene: TRBV19
CDR3aa: CATQTGGSYEQYF
CDR3nt: TGTGCCACTCAGACAGGCGGGTCCTACGAGCAGTACTTC

abundance: .
d_gene: TRBD2
j_gene: TRBJ2-2
v_gene: TRBV6-2/TRBV6-3
CDR3aa: CASSAGVELFF
CDR3nt: TGTGCCAGCAGCGCGGGGGTGGAGCTGTTTTTT

abundance: .
d_gene: TRBD1
j_gene: TRBJ1-2
v_gene: TRBV3-1/TRBV3-2
CDR3aa: CASSDLHGETGAPYGYTF
CDR3nt: TGTGCCAGCAGCGACCTGCACGGCGAGACAGGGGCTCCTTATGGCTACACCTTC

abundance: .
d_gene: .
j_gene: TRBJ2-2
v_gene: TRBV9
CDR3aa: CASSVGGRGTGELFF
CDR3nt: TGTGCCAGCAGCGTAGGGGGGCGCGGCACCGGGGAGCTGTTTTTT

abundance: few
d_gene: TRBD1
j_gene: TRBJ2-3
v_gene: TRBV11-3
CDR3aa: CASSSARQGQGITDTQYF
CDR3nt: TGTGCCAGCAGCTCAGCCCGGCAGGGACAGGGAATCACAGATACGCAGTATTTT

abundance: .
d_gene: TRBD1
j_gene: TRBJ1-5
v_gene: TRBV15
CDR3aa: CATSRDLAGGLIDQPQHF
CDR3nt: TGTGCCACCAGCAGAGATCTAGCAGGGGGCTTGATTGATCAGCCCCAGCATTTT

abundance: .
d_gene: TRBD1
j_gene: TRBJ2-3
v_gene: TRBV11-2
CDR3aa: CASSRDRGRTDTQYF
CDR3nt: TGTGCCAGCAGCCGGGACAGGGGGCGCACAGATACGCAGTATTTT

abundance: .
d_gene: TRBD1
j_gene: TRBJ1-1
v_gene: TRBV2
CDR3aa: CASSPGGGFAEAFF
CDR3nt: TGTGCCAGCAGCCCCGGAGGGGGCTTCGCTGAAGCTTTCTTT

abundance: once
d_gene: .
j_gene: TRBJ2-2
v_gene: TRBV6-5
CDR3aa: CASTPRQTGELFF
CDR3nt: TGTGCCAGCACCCCCAGGCAGACCGGGGAGCTGTTTTTT

abundance: .
d_gene: .
j_gene: TRBJ1-2
v_gene: TRBV6-5
CDR3aa: CASFTGNYGYTF
CDR3nt: TGTGCCAGCTTTACGGGGAACTATGGCTACACCTTC

abundance: once
d_gene: TRBD1
j_gene: TRBJ2-7
v_gene: TRBV6-5
CDR3aa: CASSPLSGQLNF
CDR3nt: TGTGCCAGCAGTCCTCTTTCGGGACAGTTGAACTTC

abundance: .
d_gene: TRBD2
j_gene: TRBJ2-3
v_gene: TRBV11-2
CDR3aa: CASSRGLAMDGVDTQYF
CDR3nt: TGTGCCAGCAGCCGAGGACTAGCGATGGACGGGGTAGATACGCAGTATTTT

abundance: .
d_gene: TRBD1
j_gene: TRBJ1-2
v_gene: TRBV29-1
CDR3aa: CSVEPTGGAKPGGYGYTF
CDR3nt: TGCAGCGTTGAGCCCACAGGGGGCGCGAAACCGGGAGGCTATGGCTACACCTTC

abundance: .
d_gene: .
j_gene: TRBJ2-7
v_gene: TRBV9
CDR3aa: CASSVGTVAAYEQYF
CDR3nt: TGTGCCAGCAGCGTAGGGACAGTCGCGGCCTACGAGCAGTACTTC

abundance: .
d_gene: .
j_gene: TRBJ1-5
v_gene: TRBV2
CDR3aa: CASSVRSEGGPQHF
CDR3nt: TGTGCCAGCAGTGTTCGGTCGGAAGGGGGGCCCCAGCATTTT

abundance: few
d_gene: .
j_gene: TRBJ2-7
v_gene: TRBV12-3/TRBV12-4
CDR3aa: CASSFIPGDEQYF
CDR3nt: TGTGCCAGCAGTTTTATCCCCGGGGACGAGCAGTACTTC

abundance: .
d_gene: .
j_gene: TRBJ1-1
v_gene: TRBV5-1
CDR3aa: CASSLAGTQNTEAFF
CDR3nt: TGCGCCAGCAGCTTGGCCGGGACACAGAACACTGAAGCTTTCTTT

abundance: .
d_gene: TRBD2
j_gene: TRBJ2-1
v_gene: TRBV27
CDR3aa: CASSSQRGGGNEQFF
CDR3nt: TGTGCCAGCAGTTCCCAACGGGGGGGAGGGAATGAGCAGTTCTTC

abundance: few
d_gene: .
j_gene: TRBJ1-4
v_gene: TRBV6-5
CDR3aa: CASRIEGRLNEKLFF
CDR3nt: TGTGCCAGCAGAATCGAGGGTCGTTTGAATGAAAAACTGTTTTTT

abundance: .
d_gene: .
j_gene: TRBJ1-2
v_gene: TRBV19
CDR3aa: CASMRVGFGYTF
CDR3nt: TGTGCCAGTATGAGGGTCGGTTTTGGCTACACCTTC

abundance: .
d_gene: TRBD2
j_gene: TRBJ2-5
v_gene: TRBV9
CDR3aa: CASSLAGGQETQYF
CDR3nt: TGTGCCAGCTCCCTAGCGGGGGGACAAGAGACCCAGTACTTC

abundance: .
d_gene: .
j_gene: TRBJ1-1
v_gene: TRBV29-1
CDR3aa: CSVANLNTEAFF
CDR3nt: TGCAGCGTTGCGAACTTGAACACTGAAGCTTTCTTT

abundance: .
d_gene: .
j_gene: TRBJ1-2
v_gene: TRBV4-1
CDR3aa: CASSQGVERVSYGYTF
CDR3nt: TGCGCCAGCAGCCAAGGAGTAGAGAGGGTATCCTATGGCTACACCTTC

abundance: .
d_gene: TRBD1
j_gene: TRBJ1-2
v_gene: TRBV10-1
CDR3aa: CASSADRARGYTF
CDR3nt: TGCGCCAGCAGTGCCGACAGGGCCAGGGGCTACACCTTC

abundance: .
d_gene: .
j_gene: TRBJ2-1
v_gene: TRBV5-4
CDR3aa: CASSKLGPGGPGEQFF
CDR3nt: TGTGCCAGCAGCAAACTTGGACCGGGGGGCCCTGGTGAGCAGTTCTTC

abundance: few
d_gene: TRBD1
j_gene: TRBJ1-2
v_gene: TRBV6-5
CDR3aa: CASSYWDRGDYGYTF
CDR3nt: TGTGCCAGCAGTTACTGGGACAGGGGGGACTATGGCTACACCTTC

abundance: .
d_gene: .
j_gene: TRBJ2-5
v_gene: TRBV7-6
CDR3aa: CASSSTGEEETQYF
CDR3nt: TGTGCCAGCAGCTCTACCGGGGAGGAAGAGACCCAGTACTTC

abundance: few
d_gene: TRBD1
j_gene: TRBJ1-1
v_gene: TRBV9
CDR3aa: CASSVAPGGTEAFF
CDR3nt: TGTGCCAGCAGCGTAGCCCCAGGGGGCACTGAAGCTTTCTTT

abundance: .
d_gene: .
j_gene: TRBJ1-5
v_gene: TRBV6-1
CDR3aa: CASSEAKGLYSNQPQHF
CDR3nt: TGTGCCAGCAGTGAAGCGAAGGGGTTATATAGCAATCAGCCCCAGCATTTT

abundance: .
d_gene: .
j_gene: TRBJ2-5
v_gene: TRBV13
CDR3aa: CASSLGRQGWTQYF
CDR3nt: TGTGCCAGCAGCTTAGGACGGCAGGGGTGGACCCAGTACTTC

abundance: .
d_gene: .
j_gene: TRBJ1-2
v_gene: TRBV30
CDR3aa: CAWSGTRGGGYTF
CDR3nt: TGTGCCTGGAGTGGGACCCGGGGTGGAGGCTACACCTTC

abundance: .
d_gene: .
j_gene: TRBJ1-1
v_gene: TRBV9
CDR3aa: CASSVVRGGTEAFF
CDR3nt: TGTGCCAGCAGCGTAGTGCGGGGGGGGACTGAAGCTTTCTTT

abundance: .
d_gene: .
j_gene: TRBJ1-4
v_gene: TRBV6-6
CDR3aa: CASSFQGPDKEKLFF
CDR3nt: TGTGCCAGCAGTTTTCAGGGCCCGGATAAGGAAAAACTGTTTTTT

abundance: .
d_gene: TRBD1
j_gene: TRBJ1-2
v_gene: TRBV3-1/TRBV3-2
CDR3aa: CASSPRRGPEIDGYTF
CDR3nt: TGTGCCAGCAGCCCAAGAAGGGGGCCGGAAATCGATGGCTACACCTTC

abundance: .
d_gene: TRBD1
j_gene: TRBJ1-1
v_gene: TRBV5-1
CDR3aa: CASSPQGDTEAFF
CDR3nt: TGCGCCAGCAGCCCGCAGGGGGACACTGAAGCTTTCTTT

abundance: once
d_gene: .
j_gene: TRBJ1-1
v_gene: TRBV6-5
CDR3aa: CASSRDTEAFF
CDR3nt: TGTGCCAGCAGCCGGGACACTGAAGCTTTCTTT

abundance: .
d_gene: .
j_gene: TRBJ1-5
v_gene: TRBV2
CDR3aa: CASSEWVGQPQHF
CDR3nt: TGTGCCAGCAGTGAGTGGGTCGGGCAGCCCCAGCATTTT

abundance: once
d_gene: .
j_gene: TRBJ1-5
v_gene: TRBV7-9
CDR3aa: CASSLGSGRGYQPQHF
CDR3nt: TGTGCCAGCAGCTTAGGTTCGGGCAGGGGCTATCAGCCCCAGCATTTT

abundance: .
d_gene: .
j_gene: TRBJ1-1
v_gene: TRBV6-6
CDR3aa: CASRPGQTNTEAFF
CDR3nt: TGTGCCAGCAGGCCCGGACAAACGAACACTGAAGCTTTCTTT

abundance: .
d_gene: .
j_gene: TRBJ1-2
v_gene: TRBV2
CDR3aa: CASSVQVRDYGYTF
CDR3nt: TGTGCCAGCAGTGTACAGGTTCGGGACTATGGCTACACCTTC

abundance: once
d_gene: .
j_gene: TRBJ2-7
v_gene: TRBV5-4
CDR3aa: CASSLGGMSSYEQYF
CDR3nt: TGTGCCAGCAGCTTGGGAGGGATGAGCTCCTACGAGCAGTACTTC

abundance: .
d_gene: .
j_gene: TRBJ1-2
v_gene: TRBV12-3/TRBV12-4
CDR3aa: CASSRGGYGYTF
CDR3nt: TGTGCCAGCAGTCGAGGCGGTTATGGCTACACCTTC

abundance: .
d_gene: .
j_gene: TRBJ1-2
v_gene: TRBV3-1/TRBV3-2
CDR3aa: CASSQGEGGYTF
CDR3nt: TGTGCCAGCAGCCAGGGGGAGGGTGGCTACACCTTC

abundance: few
d_gene: TRBD2
j_gene: TRBJ2-1
v_gene: TRBV3-1/TRBV3-2
CDR3aa: CASSPVAGGPYNEQFF
CDR3nt: TGTGCCAGCAGCCCTGTAGCGGGGGGCCCCTACAATGAGCAGTTCTTC

abundance: .
d_gene: TRBD1
j_gene: TRBJ1-1
v_gene: TRBV5-4
CDR3aa: CASSQLRDRVEAFF
CDR3nt: TGTGCCAGCAGCCAACTCCGGGACAGGGTTGAAGCTTTCTTT